This T cell receptor (beta chain) was recovered during a study of blood T cell repertoires in COVID-19. Participants spanned ages about 18 to 90 years and resided in about 24 US areas. In the authors' methods: For nucleated cells, counts were estimated from reference gene primer amplification. TCRdb keeps only in-frame clones here, not all; method: immunoSEQ multiplex PCR. The DNA gave D and trimming, while V, J and clone size come from that table. Among 200,000 to 300,000 clones, about 82% were seen once, and the ten largest hold over 2%. Sequenced sample: PBMCs or T cells enriched from blood (not recorded which). This sequence was found in a woman aged 45-65 years who had recovered from COVID-19.

Written as DNA, the CDR3 is TGTGCCAGCAGTTTATCGGGCTCCGGGACTAGGGGCAATCAGCCCCAGCATTTT. It codes for CASSLSGSGTRGNQPQHF. The chain uses TRBV27 and TRBJ1-5; the D gene is possibly TRBD1 (5 bases). The V and J ends lost 0 bases and 2 bases respectively, with 17 bases between them. The CDR3 extends over 18 amino acids. Germline CDR1 and CDR2: MNHEY and SMNVEV (reference sequence).